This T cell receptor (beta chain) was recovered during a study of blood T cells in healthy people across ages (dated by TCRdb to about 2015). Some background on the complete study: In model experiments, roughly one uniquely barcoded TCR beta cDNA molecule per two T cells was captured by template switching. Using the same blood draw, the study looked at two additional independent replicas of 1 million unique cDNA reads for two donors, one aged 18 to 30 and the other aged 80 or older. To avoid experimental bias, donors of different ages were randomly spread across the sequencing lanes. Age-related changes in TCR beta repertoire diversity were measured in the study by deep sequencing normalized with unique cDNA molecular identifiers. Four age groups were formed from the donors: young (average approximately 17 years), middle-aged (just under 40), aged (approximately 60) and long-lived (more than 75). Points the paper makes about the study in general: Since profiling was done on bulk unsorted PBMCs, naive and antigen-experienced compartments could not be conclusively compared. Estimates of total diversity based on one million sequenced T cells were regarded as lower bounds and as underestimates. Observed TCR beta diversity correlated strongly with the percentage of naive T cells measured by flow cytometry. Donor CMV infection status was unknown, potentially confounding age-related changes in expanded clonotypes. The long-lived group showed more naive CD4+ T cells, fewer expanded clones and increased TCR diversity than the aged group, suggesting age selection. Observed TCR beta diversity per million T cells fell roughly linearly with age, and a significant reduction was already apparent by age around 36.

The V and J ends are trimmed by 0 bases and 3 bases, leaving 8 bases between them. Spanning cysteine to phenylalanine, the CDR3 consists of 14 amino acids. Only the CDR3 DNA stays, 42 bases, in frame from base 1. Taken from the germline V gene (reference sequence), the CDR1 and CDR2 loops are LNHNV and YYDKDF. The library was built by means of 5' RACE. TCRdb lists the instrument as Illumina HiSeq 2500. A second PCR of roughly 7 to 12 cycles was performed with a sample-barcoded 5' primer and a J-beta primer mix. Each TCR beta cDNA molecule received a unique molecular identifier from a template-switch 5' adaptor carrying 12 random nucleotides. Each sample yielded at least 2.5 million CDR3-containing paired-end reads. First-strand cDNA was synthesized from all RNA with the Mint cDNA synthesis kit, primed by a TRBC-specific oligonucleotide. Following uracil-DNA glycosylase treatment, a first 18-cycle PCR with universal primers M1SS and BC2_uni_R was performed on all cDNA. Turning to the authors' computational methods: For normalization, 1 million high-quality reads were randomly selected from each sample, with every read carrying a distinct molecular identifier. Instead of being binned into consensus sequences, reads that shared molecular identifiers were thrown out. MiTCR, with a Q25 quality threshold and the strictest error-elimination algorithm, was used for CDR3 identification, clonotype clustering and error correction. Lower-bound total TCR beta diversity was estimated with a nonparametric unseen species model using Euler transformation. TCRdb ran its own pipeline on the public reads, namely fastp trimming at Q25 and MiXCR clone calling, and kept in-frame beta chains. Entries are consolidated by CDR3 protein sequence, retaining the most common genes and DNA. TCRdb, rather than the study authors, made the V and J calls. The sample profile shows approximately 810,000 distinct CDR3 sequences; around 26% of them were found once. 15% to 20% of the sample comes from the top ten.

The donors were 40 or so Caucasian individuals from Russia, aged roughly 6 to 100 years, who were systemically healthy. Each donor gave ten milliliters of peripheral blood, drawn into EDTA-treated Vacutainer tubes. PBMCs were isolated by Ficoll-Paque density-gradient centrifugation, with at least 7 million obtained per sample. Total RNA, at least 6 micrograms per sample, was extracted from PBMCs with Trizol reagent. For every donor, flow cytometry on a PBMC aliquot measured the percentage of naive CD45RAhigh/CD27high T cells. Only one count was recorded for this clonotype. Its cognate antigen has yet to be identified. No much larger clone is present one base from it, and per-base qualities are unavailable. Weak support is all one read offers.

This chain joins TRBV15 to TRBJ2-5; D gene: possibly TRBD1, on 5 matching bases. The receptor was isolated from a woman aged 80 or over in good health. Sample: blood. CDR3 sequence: CATSRDLGEETQYF. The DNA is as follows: TGTGCCACCAGCAGAGATCTAGGGGAAGAGACCCAGTACTTC.